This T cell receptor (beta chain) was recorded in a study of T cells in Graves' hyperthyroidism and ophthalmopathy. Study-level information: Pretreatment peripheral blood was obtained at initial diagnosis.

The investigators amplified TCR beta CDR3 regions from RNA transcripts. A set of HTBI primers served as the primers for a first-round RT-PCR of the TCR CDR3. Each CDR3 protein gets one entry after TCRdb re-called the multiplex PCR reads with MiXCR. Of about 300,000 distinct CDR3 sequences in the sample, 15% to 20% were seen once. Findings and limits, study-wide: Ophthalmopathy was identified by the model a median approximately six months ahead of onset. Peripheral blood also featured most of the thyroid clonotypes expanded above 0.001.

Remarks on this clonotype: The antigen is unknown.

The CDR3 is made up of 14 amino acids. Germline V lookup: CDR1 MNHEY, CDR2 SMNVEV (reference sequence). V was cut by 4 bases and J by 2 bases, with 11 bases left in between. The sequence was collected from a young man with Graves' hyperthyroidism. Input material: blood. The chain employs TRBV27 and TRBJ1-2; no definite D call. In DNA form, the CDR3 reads TGTGCCAGCAGTTCACTGACCGGAAACTATGGCTACACCTTC. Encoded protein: CASSSLTGNYGYTF.